A single T cell receptor (beta chain) is shown here with its context. Its antigen remains unknown. Library construction involved attaching unique molecular identifiers to individual cDNA molecules, which allowed quantitative, reproducible TCR counting. TCRdb re-called the RACE reads with MiXCR, one entry per CDR3 protein. The sample contains tens of thousands of distinct CDR3 sequences, roughly a tenth of which appear only once. The data belong to a study of human T cells and chemical hapten exposure. Germline CDR1 SGHTA, CDR2 FQGTGA. The J segment lost 7 bases and the V segment lost 6 bases, leaving 9 bases of the junction unmatched. CDR3 length: 15 residues. The study, taken as a whole, reports: As the donors had alopecia, their immune response may differ from healthy people's. Among expanded TCRs, significantly more large CDR3 similarity clusters formed than among controls.

Specified time point: patch test 3, about 24 weeks after DPC sensitization. As for treatment: therapeutic diphenylcyclopropenone sensitization with weekly scalp DPC. Sequencing was performed on whole blood, taken in connection with sensitization to the hapten diphenylcyclopropenone (DPC). This receptor was taken from a woman between 45 and 65 years old with alopecia areata. Some clones in this sample may be carry-over from other donors' samples. The chain has TRBV7-3 and TRBJ2-2, with 9 nucleotides matching TRBD1. The CDR3, as DNA: TGTGCCAGCAGGGCACAGGGGGCGACTGGCGGGGAGCTGTTTTTT. It translates to CASRAQGATGGELFF.